Below, one TCR beta chain is given with its context. The sample is drawn from a study of control samples from healthy donors and cancer patients. Data came from immunoSEQ multiplex PCR; TCRdb stores just in-frame clones and leaves some out. The sample lists 150,000 or so clones; roughly 93% were seen once. CDR3 length: 16 residues. Germline lookup yields CDR1 LNHDA and CDR2 SQIVND (reference sequence). V was pared by 4 bases and J by 2 bases, with 14 bases between. The chain combines TRBV19 with TRBJ2-2, with D possibly TRBD1 on 6 matching bases. Sequencing was done on a sample of blood. This TCR was recovered from a man younger than 35 in good health. In DNA, the CDR3 is TGTGCCAGTAGTAGCGGGCAGGGGCAAAACACCGGGGAGCTGTTTTTT. It encodes CASSSGQGQNTGELFF.